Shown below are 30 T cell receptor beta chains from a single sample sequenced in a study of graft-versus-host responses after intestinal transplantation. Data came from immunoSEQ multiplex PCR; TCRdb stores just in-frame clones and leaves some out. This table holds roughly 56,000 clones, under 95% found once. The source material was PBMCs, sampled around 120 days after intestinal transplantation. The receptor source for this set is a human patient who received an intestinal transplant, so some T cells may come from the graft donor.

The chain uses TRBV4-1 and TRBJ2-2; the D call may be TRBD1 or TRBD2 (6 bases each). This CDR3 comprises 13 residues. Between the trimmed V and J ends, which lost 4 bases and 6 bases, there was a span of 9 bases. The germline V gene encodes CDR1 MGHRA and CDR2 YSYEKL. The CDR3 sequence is CASSLGGPGELFF. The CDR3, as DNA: TGCGCCAGCAGCCTTGGGGGGCCCGGGGAGCTGTTTTTT.

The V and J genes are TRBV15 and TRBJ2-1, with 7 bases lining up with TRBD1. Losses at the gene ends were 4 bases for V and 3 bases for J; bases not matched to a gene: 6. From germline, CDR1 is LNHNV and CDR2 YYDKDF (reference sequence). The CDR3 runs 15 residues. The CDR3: CATSKEQGNYNEQFF. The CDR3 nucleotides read TGTGCCACCAGCAAAGAACAGGGGAACTACAATGAGCAGTTCTTC.

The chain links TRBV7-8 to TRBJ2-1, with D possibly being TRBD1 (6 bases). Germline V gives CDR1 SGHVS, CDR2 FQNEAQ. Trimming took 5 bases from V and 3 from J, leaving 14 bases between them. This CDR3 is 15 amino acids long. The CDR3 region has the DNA TGTGCCAGCAGCCCCACCGTAGGGGGCTACAATGAGCAGTTCTTC. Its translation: CASSPTVGGYNEQFF.

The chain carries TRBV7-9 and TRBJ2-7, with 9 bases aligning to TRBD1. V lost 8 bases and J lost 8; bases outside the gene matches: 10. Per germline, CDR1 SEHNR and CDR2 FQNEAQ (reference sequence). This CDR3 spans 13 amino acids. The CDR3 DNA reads TGTGCCAGCTTTCGGGACAGGGTGGGAAAGCAGTACTTC. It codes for CASFRDRVGKQYF.

CDR3 sequence reads: CASARDPQSYNEQFF. In nucleotides, the CDR3 is TGTGCCAGCGCAAGGGATCCCCAGTCCTACAATGAGCAGTTCTTC. The genes are TRBV6-6 and TRBJ2-1; D is uncertain. Germline CDR1 MNHNY, CDR2 SVGAGI (reference sequence). This CDR3 comprises 15 residues. V gave up 8 bases and J gave up 1 base, with 15 bases separating them.

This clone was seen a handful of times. CDR3 sequence (DNA): TGTGCCAGCCGAGACAGGACCCCGCTTCAGTACGAGCAGTACTTC. It is translated as CASRDRTPLQYEQYF. The rearrangement uses TRBV6-1 and TRBJ2-7, with D perhaps matching TRBD1 (6 bases). The CDR3 has 15 amino acids. The germline gives CDR1 MNHNS, CDR2 SASEGT. V was pared by 8 bases and J by 4 bases, with 21 bases between.

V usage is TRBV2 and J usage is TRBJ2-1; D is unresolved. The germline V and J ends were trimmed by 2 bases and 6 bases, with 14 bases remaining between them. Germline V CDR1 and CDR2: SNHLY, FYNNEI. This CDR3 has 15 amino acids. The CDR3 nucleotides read TGTGCCAGCAGTGAACGGAGCATCCTAGTCAATGAGCAGTTCTTC. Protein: CASSERSILVNEQFF.

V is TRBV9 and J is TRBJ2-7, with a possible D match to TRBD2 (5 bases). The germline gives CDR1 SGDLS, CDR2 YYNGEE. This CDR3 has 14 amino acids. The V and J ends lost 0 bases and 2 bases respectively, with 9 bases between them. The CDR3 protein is CASSVGAGAYEQYF. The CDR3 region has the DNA TGTGCCAGCAGCGTAGGGGCGGGTGCCTACGAGCAGTACTTC.

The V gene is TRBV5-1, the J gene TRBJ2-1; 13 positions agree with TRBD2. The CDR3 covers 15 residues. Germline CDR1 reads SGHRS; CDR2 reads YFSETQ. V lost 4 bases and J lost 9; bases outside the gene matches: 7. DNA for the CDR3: TGCGCCAGCAGCCCAGGGACTAGCGGGATCGGTGAGCAGTTCTTC. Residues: CASSPGTSGIGEQFF.

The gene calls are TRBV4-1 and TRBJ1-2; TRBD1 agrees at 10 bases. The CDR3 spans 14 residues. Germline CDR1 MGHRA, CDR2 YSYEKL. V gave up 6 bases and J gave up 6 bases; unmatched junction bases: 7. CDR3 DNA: TGCGCCAGCAGTCGACAGGGGGCTATCGATGGCTACACCTTC. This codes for CASSRQGAIDGYTF.

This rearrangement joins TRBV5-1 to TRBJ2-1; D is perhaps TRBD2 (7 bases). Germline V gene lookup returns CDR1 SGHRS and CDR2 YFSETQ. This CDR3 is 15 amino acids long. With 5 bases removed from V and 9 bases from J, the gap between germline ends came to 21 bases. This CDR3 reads CASRGAGALSSEQFF. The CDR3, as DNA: TGCGCCAGCAGGGGCGCGGGGGCCCTTAGCAGTGAGCAGTTCTTC.

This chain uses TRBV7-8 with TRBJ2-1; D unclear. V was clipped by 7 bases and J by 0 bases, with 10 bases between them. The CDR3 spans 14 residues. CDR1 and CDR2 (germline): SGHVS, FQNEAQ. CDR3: CASTSLNSYNEQFF. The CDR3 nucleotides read TGTGCCAGCACCTCCCTGAACTCCTACAATGAGCAGTTCTTC.

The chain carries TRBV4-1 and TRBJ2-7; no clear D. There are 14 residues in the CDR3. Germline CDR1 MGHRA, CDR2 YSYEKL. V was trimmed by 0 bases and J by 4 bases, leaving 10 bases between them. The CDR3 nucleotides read TGCGCCAGCAGCCAAGATGGGCCGGGTTACGAGCAGTACTTC. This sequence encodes CASSQDGPGYEQYF.

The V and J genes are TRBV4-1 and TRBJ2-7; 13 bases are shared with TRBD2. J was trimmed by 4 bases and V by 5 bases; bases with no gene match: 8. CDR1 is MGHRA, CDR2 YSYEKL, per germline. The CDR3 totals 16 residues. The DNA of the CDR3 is TGCGCCAGCAGCGGCCGACTAGCGGGGGGAGAATACGAGCAGTACTTC. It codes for CASSGRLAGGEYEQYF.

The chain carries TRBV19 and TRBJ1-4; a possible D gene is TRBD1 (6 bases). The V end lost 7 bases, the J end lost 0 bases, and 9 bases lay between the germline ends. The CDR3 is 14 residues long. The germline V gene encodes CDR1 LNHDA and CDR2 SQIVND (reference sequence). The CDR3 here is CASKRTATNEKLFF. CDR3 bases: TGTGCCAGTAAGAGGACAGCAACTAATGAAAAACTGTTTTTT.

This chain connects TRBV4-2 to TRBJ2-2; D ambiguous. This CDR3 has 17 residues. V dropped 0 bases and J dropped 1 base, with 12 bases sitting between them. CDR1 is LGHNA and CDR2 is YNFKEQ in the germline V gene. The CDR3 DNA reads TGTGCCAGCAGCCAAGATACTCTAACCGAGAACACCGGGGAGCTGTTTTTT. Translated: CASSQDTLTENTGELFF.

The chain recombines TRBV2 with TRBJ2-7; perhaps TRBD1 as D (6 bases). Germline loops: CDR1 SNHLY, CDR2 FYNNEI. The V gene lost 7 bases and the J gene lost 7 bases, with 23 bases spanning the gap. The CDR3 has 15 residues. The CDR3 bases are TGTGCCAGCATGAGCCTAATGGGGGCAGGTCGAGAGCAGTACTTC. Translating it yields CASMSLMGAGREQYF.

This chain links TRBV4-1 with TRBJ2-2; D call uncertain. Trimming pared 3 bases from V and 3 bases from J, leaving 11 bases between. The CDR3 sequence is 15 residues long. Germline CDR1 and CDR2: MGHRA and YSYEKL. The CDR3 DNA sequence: TGCGCCAGCAGCCAGGTACTTGCCTACACCGGGGAGCTGTTTTTT. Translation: CASSQVLAYTGELFF.

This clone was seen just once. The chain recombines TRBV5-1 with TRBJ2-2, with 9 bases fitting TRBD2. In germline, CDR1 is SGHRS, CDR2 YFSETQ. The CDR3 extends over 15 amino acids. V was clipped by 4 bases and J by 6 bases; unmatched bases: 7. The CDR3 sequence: CASSPGTSLAGELFF. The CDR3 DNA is TGCGCCAGCAGCCCCGGGACTAGCCTAGCCGGGGAGCTGTTTTTT.

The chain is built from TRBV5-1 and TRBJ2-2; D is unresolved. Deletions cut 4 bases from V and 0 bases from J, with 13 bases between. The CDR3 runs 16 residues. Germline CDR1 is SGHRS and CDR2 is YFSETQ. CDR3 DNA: TGCGCCAGCAGCCTGGACGGCTCGACGAACACCGGGGAGCTGTTTTTT. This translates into CASSLDGSTNTGELFF.

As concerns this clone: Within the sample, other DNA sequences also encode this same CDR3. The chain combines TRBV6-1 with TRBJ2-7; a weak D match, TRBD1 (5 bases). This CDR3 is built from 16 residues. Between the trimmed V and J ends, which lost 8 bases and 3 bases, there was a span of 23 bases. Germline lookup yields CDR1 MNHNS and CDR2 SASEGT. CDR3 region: CASGGALGLGVYEQYF. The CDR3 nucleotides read TGTGCCAGCGGTGGGGCTTTGGGGCTAGGGGTCTACGAGCAGTACTTC.

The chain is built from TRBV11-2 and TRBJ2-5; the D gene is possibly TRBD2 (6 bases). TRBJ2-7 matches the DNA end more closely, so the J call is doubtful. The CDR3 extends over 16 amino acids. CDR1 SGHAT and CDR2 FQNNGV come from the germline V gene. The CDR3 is CAGWRERPTDTYEQYF. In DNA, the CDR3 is TGTGCCGGGTGGCGGGAAAGACCGACCGATACCTACGAGCAGTACTTC.

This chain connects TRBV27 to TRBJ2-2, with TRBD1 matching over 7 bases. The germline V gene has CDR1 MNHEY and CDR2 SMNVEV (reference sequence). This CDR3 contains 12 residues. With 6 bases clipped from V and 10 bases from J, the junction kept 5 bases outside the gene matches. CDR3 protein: CASRTTGEELFF. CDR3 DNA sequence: TGTGCCAGCAGGACAACAGGGGAGGAGCTGTTTTTT.

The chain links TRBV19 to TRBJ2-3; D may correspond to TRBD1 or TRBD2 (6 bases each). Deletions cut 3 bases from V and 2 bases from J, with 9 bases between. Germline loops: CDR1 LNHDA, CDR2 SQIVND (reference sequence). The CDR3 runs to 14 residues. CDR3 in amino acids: CASSIRGPTDTQYF. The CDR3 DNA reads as TGTGCCAGTAGTATTCGGGGGCCCACAGATACGCAGTATTTT. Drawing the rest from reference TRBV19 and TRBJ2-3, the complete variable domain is DGGITQSPKYLFRKEGQNVTLSCEQNLNHDAMYWYRQDPGQGLRLIYYSQIVNDFQKGDIAEGYSVSREKKESFPLTVTSAQKNPTAFYLCASSIRGPTDTQYFGPGTRLTVL.

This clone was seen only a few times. CDR3 DNA: TGTGCCAGCAGCCCCGGGATAAGGGGTGAAGCTTTCTTT. Amino acid sequence: CASSPGIRGEAFF. The chain employs TRBV4-2 and TRBJ1-1; tentative D call: TRBD1 (5 bases). Trimming stripped 4 bases from V and 7 bases from J, with 13 bases between. CDR1 is LGHNA, CDR2 YNFKEQ, per germline. The CDR3 length is 13 residues.

CDR3 protein: CASSLDGQSNQPQHF. The CDR3 coding sequence is TGCGCCAGCAGCCTGGACGGACAAAGCAATCAGCCCCAGCATTTT. The rearrangement joins TRBV5-1 to TRBJ1-5; the D gene is possibly TRBD1 (5 bases). V lost 4 bases, J lost 1 base, and 12 bases lay in between. The germline CDR1 and CDR2 sequences are SGHRS and YFSETQ. The CDR3 totals 15 residues.

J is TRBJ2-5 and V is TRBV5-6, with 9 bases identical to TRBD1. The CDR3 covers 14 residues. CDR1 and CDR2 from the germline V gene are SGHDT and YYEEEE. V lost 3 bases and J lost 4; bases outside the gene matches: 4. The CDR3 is CASSYGQGSETQYF. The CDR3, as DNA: TGTGCCAGCAGCTATGGACAGGGGTCAGAGACCCAGTACTTC.

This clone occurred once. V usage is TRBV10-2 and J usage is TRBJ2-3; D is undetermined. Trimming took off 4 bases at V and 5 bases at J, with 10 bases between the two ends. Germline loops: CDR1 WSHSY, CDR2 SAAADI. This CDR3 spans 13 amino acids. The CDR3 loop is CASSANREDTQYF. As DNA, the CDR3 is TGCGCCAGCAGTGCCAACCGCGAAGATACGCAGTATTTT.

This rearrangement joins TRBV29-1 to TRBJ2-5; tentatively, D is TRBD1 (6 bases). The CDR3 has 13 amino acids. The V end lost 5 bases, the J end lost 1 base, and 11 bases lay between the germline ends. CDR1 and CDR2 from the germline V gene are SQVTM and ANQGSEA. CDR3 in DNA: TGCAGCGTTTCGGGACACCTCCAAGAGACCCAGTACTTC. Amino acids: CSVSGHLQETQYF.

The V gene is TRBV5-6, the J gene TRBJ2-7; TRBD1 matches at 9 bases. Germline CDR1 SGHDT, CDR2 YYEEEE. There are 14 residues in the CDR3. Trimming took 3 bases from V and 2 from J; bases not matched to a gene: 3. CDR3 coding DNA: TGTGCCAGCAGCTACGGGACAGGGACCTACGAGCAGTACTTC. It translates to CASSYGTGTYEQYF.